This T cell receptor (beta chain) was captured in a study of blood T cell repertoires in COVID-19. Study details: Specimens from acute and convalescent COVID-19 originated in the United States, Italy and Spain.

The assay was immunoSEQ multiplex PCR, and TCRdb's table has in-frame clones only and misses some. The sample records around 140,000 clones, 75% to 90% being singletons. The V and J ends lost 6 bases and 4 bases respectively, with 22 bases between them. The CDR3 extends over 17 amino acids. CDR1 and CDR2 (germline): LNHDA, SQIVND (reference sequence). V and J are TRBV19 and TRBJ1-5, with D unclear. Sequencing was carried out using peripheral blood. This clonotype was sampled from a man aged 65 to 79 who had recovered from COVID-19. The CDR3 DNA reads TGTGCCAGTAGCGCCCAACGGGCGGGTCAGCTTAATCAGCCCCAGCATTTT. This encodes CASSAQRAGQLNQPQHF.